This is a list of T cell receptor beta chains from one sample in a study of Ad26.COV2.S vaccination and SARS-CoV-2 variants. The assay was immunoSEQ multiplex PCR, and TCRdb's table has in-frame clones only and misses some. The table includes around 400,000 clones, about 83% detected once. Here the sequenced sample was peripheral blood, taken in a trial of Ad26.COV2.S vaccine versus placebo. The receptor source for this set is a person between 18 and 60 years old who received the Ad26.COV2.S COVID-19 vaccine or a placebo. Both conserved end residues are part of each CDR3. The D gene is left open where the match is weak. Clone size is not always given. Where it is, it says once, few, many or a class for expanded clones.

V gene	J gene	D gene	clone size	CDR3 protein	CDR3 DNA
TRBV5-1	TRBJ2-5	TRBD2	once	CASSLGGLAGGPSGTQYF	TGCGCCAGCAGCTTGGGAGGACTAGCGGGAGGGCCGTCCGGGACCCAGTACTTC
TRBV4-3	TRBJ2-1	TRBD2	few	CASSRGGYLNEQFF	TGCGCCAGCAGCCGGGGGGGATATCTAAATGAGCAGTTCTTC
TRBV27	TRBJ1-2	NA	once	CASSGAARRYTF	TGTGCCAGCAGTGGGGCAGCCCGCCGCTACACCTTC
TRBV21-1	TRBJ2-1	NA	NA	CASSTGLAGPYNEQFF	TGTGCCAGCAGCACCGGACTAGCGGGACCCTACAATGAGCAGTTCTTC
TRBV5-4	TRBJ2-5	TRBD1	NA	CASSYDREETQYF	TGTGCCAGCAGCTACGACAGGGAGGAGACCCAGTACTTC
TRBV6-2/TRBV6-3	TRBJ2-1	TRBD2	NA	CASSPGLAEFYNEQFF	TGTGCCAGCAGCCCCGGACTAGCGGAGTTCTACAATGAGCAGTTCTTC
TRBV7-9	TRBJ1-2	TRBD1	NA	CASSISGTELYTF	TGTGCCAGCAGCATCTCCGGGACAGAGCTCTACACCTTC
TRBV3-1/TRBV3-2	TRBJ2-2	NA	few	CASSWGGELFF	TGTGCCAGTTCCTGGGGCGGGGAGCTGTTTTTT
TRBV5-1	TRBJ1-1	NA	NA	CASSRLLGTEAFF	TGCGCCAGCAGTCGCCTATTGGGGACTGAAGCTTTCTTT
TRBV9	TRBJ2-1	NA	NA	CASSVYESSYNEQFF	TGTGCCAGCAGCGTATATGAGAGCTCCTACAATGAGCAGTTCTTC
TRBV7-3	TRBJ1-1	TRBD1	NA	CASSSHRGMNTEAFF	TGTGCCAGCAGCTCTCACAGGGGAATGAACACTGAAGCTTTCTTT
TRBV6-5	TRBJ2-1	TRBD2	NA	CASTSGGGNEQFF	TGTGCCAGCACATCGGGAGGGGGCAATGAGCAGTTCTTC
TRBV7-2	TRBJ2-5	TRBD2	NA	CASSIAGRGETQYF	TGTGCCAGCAGCATAGCGGGGAGAGGGGAGACCCAGTACTTC
TRBV19	TRBJ2-7	NA	NA	CASSATGQPYEQYF	TGTGCCAGTAGCGCTACAGGACAGCCCTACGAGCAGTACTTC
TRBV30	TRBJ1-2	NA	NA	CAWSVPGEARYGYTF	TGTGCCTGGAGTGTACCGGGGGAGGCACGATATGGCTACACCTTC
TRBV3-1/TRBV3-2	TRBJ1-2	TRBD1	NA	CASSQPPVYRQGAHGYTF	TGTGCCAGCAGCCAACCACCGGTCTACAGACAGGGGGCACATGGCTACACCTTC
TRBV4-3	TRBJ2-3	NA	NA	CASSQELGLATDTQYF	TGCGCCAGCAGCCAAGAGCTTGGGCTAGCCACAGATACGCAGTATTTT
TRBV18	TRBJ1-2	NA	NA	CASSPPWAYGYTF	TGTGCCAGCTCACCACCTTGGGCCTATGGCTACACCTTC
TRBV3-1/TRBV3-2	TRBJ2-2	TRBD2	NA	CASSPSGGALGELFF	TGTGCCAGCAGCCCGAGCGGGGGGGCCCTCGGGGAGCTGTTTTTT
TRBV13	TRBJ1-4	NA	NA	CASSYRAGALREKLFF	TGTGCCAGCAGCTACAGGGCGGGGGCCCTGAGGGAAAAACTGTTTTTT
TRBV7-3	TRBJ1-1	NA	NA	CASSFAGNTEAFF	TGTGCCAGCAGCTTCGCAGGGAACACTGAAGCTTTCTTT
TRBV11-2	TRBJ2-5	NA	few	CASSGGQETQYF	TGTGCCAGCAGCGGGGGGCAAGAGACCCAGTACTTC
TRBV4-2	TRBJ2-5	NA	NA	CASSQDHRAQETQYF	TGTGCCAGCAGCCAAGATCACCGGGCCCAAGAGACCCAGTACTTC
TRBV7-2	TRBJ2-3	TRBD1	NA	CASRKQGITDTQYF	TGTGCCAGCAGAAAACAGGGGATCACAGATACGCAGTATTTT
TRBV10-3	TRBJ1-4	NA	few	CAIRTGTGSGEKLFF	TGTGCCATCAGGACCGGGACGGGCTCAGGAGAAAAACTGTTTTTT
TRBV7-9	TRBJ1-3	NA	NA	CASSVRVGELDVSGNTIYF	TGTGCCAGCAGCGTAAGGGTAGGGGAGTTGGACGTCTCTGGAAACACCATATATTTT
TRBV20-1	TRBJ1-4	NA	NA	CSASRRNDEMFF	TGCAGTGCTAGTCGGAGAAATGACGAGATGTTTTTT
TRBV6-6	TRBJ2-7	NA	NA	CASSYSQGGYEQYF	TGTGCCAGCAGTTACTCTCAGGGGGGCTACGAGCAGTACTTC
TRBV13	TRBJ2-7	NA	NA	CASSSIGDYEQYF	TGTGCCAGCAGCTCTATTGGGGACTACGAGCAGTACTTC